This T cell receptor beta chain was sequenced in a study of technical replicates of blood from several donors. Trimming removed 5 bases from V and 2 bases from J; junction bases left unmatched: 12. This CDR3 comprises 16 residues. CDR1 and CDR2 (germline): MNHEY, SMNVEV (reference sequence). Sequencing was performed with immunoSEQ multiplex PCR; in TCRdb, only in-frame clones are kept and a portion is missing. The table records about 80,000 clones, approximately 96% of them present only once. The receptor comes from a human donor in good health. V is TRBV27 and J is TRBJ2-7, with 7 nucleotides matching TRBD2. The sequencing input was T cells isolated from PBMCs. The CDR3 is CASSLGLREFTYEQYF. CDR3 bases: TGTGCCAGCAGTCTGGGTCTGCGGGAGTTCACCTACGAGCAGTACTTC.